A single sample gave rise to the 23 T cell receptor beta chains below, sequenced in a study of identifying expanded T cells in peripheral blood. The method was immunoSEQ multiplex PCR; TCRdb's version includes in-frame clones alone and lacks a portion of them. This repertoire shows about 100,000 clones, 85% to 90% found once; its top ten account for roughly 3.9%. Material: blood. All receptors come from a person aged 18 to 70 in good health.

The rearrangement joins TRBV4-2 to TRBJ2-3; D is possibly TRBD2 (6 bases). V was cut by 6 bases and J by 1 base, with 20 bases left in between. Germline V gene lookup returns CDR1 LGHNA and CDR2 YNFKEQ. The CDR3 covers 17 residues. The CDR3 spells CASSRGFGGVGTDTQYF. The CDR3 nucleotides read TGTGCCAGCAGTCGGGGGTTTGGGGGTGTCGGCACAGATACGCAGTATTTT.

This CDR3 is CASSGERVGGAEQFF. Here the CDR3 DNA reads TGTGCCAGCAGCGGAGAACGTGTAGGAGGGGCTGAGCAGTTCTTC. The chain carries TRBV2 and TRBJ2-1; tentative D call: TRBD2 (6 bases). This CDR3 has 15 amino acids. Trimming cost V 6 bases and J 9 bases, with 21 bases left between them. The V gene's germline CDR1 is SNHLY and CDR2 FYNNEI.

CDR3: CASSSVRGTDTQYF. The CDR3, as DNA: TGTGCCAGCAGCTCCGTGAGGGGGACAGATACGCAGTATTTT. The rearrangement links TRBV11-1 to TRBJ2-3; perhaps TRBD1 as D (6 bases). Trimming took 4 bases from V and 3 from J, leaving 11 bases between them. This CDR3 contains 14 residues. Germline loops: CDR1 SGHAT, CDR2 FQDESV (reference sequence).

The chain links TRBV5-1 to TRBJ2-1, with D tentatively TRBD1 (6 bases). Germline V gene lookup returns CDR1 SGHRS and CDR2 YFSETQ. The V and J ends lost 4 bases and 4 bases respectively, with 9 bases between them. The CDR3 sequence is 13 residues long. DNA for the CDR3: TGCGCCAGCAGCGAAACAGGGTACAATGAGCAGTTCTTC. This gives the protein CASSETGYNEQFF.

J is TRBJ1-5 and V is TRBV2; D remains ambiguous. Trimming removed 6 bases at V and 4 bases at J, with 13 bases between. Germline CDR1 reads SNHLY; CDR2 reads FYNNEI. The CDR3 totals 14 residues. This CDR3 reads CASRAGRGNQPQHF. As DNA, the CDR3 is TGTGCCAGCAGAGCCGGCCGAGGGAATCAGCCCCAGCATTTT.

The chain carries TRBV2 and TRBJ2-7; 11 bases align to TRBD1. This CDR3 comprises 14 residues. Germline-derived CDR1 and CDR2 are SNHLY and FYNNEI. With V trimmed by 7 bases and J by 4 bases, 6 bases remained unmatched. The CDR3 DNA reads TGTGCCAGCATCGGGGGGACAGGGGGATACGAGCAGTACTTC. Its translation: CASIGGTGGYEQYF.

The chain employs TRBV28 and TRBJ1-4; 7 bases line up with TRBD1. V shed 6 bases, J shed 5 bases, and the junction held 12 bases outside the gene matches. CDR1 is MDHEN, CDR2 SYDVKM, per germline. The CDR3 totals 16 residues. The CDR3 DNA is TGTGCCAGCAGCCCCAGTCCGGGACAGCTAAATGAAAAACTGTTTTTT. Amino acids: CASSPSPGQLNEKLFF.

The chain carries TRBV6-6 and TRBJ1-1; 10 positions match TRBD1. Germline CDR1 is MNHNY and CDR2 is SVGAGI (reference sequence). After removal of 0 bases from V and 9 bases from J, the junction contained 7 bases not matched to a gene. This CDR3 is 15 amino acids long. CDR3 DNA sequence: TGTGCCAGCAGTTACTCGACAGGGGGCCGGGTCAAAGCTTTCTTT. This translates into CASSYSTGGRVKAFF.

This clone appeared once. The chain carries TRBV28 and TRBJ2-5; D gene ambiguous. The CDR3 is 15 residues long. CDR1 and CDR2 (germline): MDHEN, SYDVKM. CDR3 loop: CVSAPVVSQQETQYF. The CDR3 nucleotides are TGTGTTTCTGCCCCGGTAGTGAGTCAGCAAGAGACCCAGTACTTC.

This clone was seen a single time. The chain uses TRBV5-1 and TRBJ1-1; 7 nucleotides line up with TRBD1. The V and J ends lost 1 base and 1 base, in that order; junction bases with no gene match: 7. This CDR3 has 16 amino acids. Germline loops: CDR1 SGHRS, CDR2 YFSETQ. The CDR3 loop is CASSLKTGTENTEAFF. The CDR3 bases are TGCGCCAGCAGCTTGAAAACCGGGACAGAGAACACTGAAGCTTTCTTT.

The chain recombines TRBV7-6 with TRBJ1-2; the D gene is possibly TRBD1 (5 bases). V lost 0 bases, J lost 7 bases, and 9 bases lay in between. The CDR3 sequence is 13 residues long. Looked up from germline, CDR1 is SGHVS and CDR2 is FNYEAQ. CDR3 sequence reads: CASSLAQGAGYTF. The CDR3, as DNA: TGTGCCAGCAGCTTAGCGCAGGGCGCTGGCTACACCTTC. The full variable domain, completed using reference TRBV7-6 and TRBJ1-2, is GAGVSQSPRYKVTKRGQDVALRCDPISGHVSLYWYRQALGQGPEFLTYFNYEAQQDKSGLPNDRFSAERPEGSISTLTIQRTEQRDSAMYRCASSLAQGAGYTFGSGTRLTVV.

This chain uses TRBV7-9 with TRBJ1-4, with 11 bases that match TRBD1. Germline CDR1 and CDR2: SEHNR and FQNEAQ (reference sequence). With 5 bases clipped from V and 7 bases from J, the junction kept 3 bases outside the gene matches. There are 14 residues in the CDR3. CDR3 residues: CASSAGTGGEKLFF. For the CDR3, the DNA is TGTGCCAGCAGCGCGGGGACAGGGGGTGAAAAACTGTTTTTT. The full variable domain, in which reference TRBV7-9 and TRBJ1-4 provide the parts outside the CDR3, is DTGVSQNPRHKITKRGQNVTFRCDPISEHNRLYWYRQTLGQGPEFLTYFQNEAQLEKSRLLSDRFSAERPKGSFSTLEIQRTEQGDSAMYLCASSAGTGGEKLFFGSGTQLSVL.

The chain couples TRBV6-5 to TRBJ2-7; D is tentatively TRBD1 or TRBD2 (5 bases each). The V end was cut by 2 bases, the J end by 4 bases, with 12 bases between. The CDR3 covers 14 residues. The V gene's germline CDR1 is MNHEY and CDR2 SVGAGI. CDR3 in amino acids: CASSYRDVGYEQYF. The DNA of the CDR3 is TGTGCCAGCAGTTACAGGGACGTCGGGTACGAGCAGTACTTC.

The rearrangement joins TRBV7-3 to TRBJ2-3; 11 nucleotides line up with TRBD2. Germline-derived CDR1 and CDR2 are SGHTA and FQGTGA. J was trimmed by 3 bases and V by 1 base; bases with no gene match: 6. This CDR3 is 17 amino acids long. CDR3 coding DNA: TGTGCCAGCAGCTTAAAGGCCCTAGCGGGAGGAACAGATACGCAGTATTTT. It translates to CASSLKALAGGTDTQYF.

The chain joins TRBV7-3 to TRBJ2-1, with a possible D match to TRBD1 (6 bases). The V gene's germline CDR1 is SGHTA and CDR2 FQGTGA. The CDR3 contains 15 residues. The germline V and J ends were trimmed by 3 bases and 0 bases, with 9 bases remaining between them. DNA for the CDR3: TGTGCCAGCAGCTTGACAGGACTCTCCTACAATGAGCAGTTCTTC. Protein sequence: CASSLTGLSYNEQFF.

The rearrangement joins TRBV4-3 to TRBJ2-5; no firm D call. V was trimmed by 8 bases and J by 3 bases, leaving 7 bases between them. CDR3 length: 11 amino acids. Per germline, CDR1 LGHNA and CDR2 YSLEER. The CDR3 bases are TGCGCCAGCGTGGCGGAAGAGACCCAGTACTTC. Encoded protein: CASVAEETQYF.

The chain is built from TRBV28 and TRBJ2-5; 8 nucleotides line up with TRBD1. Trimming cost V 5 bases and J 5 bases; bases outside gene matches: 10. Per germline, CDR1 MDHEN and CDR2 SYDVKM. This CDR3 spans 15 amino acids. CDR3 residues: CASSPPQGALETQYF. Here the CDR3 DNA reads TGTGCCAGCAGTCCCCCTCAGGGGGCGCTGGAGACCCAGTACTTC.

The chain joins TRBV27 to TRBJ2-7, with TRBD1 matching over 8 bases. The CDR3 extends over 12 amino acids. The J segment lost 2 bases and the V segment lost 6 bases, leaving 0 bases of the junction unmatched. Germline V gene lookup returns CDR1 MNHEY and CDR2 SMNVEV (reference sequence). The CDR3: CASRTGAYEQYF. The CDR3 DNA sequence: TGTGCCAGCAGGACAGGGGCCTACGAGCAGTACTTC.

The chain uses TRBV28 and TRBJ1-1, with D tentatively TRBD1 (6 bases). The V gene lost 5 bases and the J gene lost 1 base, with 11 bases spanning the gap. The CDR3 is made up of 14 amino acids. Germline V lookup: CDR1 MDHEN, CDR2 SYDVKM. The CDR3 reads CASSPPQGNTEAFF. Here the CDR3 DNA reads TGTGCCAGCAGTCCCCCACAGGGGAACACTGAAGCTTTCTTT.

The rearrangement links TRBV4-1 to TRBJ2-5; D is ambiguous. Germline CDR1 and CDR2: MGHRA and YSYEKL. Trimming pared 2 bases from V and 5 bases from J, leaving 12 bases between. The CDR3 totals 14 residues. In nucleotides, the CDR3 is TGCGCCAGCAGCCAAATGTGGGCGCCGGAGACCCAGTACTTC. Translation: CASSQMWAPETQYF.

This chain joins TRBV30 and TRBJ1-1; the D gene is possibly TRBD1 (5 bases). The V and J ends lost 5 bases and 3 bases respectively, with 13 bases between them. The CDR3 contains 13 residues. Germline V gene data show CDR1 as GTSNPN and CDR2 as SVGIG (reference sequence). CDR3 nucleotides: TGTGCCTGGGGGACTAGGAGGGACACTGAAGCTTTCTTT. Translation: CAWGTRRDTEAFF.

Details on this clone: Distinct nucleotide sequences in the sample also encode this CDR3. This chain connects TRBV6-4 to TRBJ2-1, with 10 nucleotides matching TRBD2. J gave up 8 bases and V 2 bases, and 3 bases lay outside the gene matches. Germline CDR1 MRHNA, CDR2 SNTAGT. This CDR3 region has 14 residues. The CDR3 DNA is TGTGCCAGCAGTGACGGGCTAGCGGGGGATGAGCAGTTCTTC. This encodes CASSDGLAGDEQFF.

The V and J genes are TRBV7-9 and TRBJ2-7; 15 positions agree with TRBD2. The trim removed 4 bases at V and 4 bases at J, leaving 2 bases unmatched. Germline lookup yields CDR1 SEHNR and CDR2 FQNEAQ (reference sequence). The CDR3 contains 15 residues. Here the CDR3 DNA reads TGTGCCAGCAGCTATGGGACTAGCGGGAGGTACGAGCAGTACTTC. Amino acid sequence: CASSYGTSGRYEQYF.